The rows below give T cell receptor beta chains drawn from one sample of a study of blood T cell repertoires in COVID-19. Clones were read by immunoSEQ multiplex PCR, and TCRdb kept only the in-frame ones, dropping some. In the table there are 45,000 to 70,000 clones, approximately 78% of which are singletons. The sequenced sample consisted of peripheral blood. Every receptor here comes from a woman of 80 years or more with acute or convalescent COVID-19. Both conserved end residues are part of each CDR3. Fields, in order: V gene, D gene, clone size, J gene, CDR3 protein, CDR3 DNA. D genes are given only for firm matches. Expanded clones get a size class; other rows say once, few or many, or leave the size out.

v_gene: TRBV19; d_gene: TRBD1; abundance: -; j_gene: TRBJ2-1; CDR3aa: CASSLHRGRRNEQFF; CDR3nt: TGTGCCAGTAGTTTACACAGGGGCCGGCGGAATGAGCAGTTCTTC
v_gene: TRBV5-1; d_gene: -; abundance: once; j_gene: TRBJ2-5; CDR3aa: CASSQGGAGGETQYF; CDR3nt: TGCGCCAGCAGCCAGGGGGGAGCTGGAGGCGAGACCCAGTACTTC
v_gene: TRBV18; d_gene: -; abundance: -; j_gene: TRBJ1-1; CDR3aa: CASSPPIGQSQNTEAFF; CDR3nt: TGTGCCAGCTCACCACCGATCGGACAGAGCCAAAACACTGAAGCTTTCTTT
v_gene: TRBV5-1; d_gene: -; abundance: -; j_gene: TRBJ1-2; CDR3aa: CASSSNPGGGYGYTF; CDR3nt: TGCGCCAGCAGCTCAAACCCTGGCGGGGGATATGGCTACACCTTC
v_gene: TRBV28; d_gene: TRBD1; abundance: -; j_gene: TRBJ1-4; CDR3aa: CASSLYGTGGRKLFF; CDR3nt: TGTGCCAGCAGTTTGTACGGGACAGGGGGCAGGAAACTGTTTTTT
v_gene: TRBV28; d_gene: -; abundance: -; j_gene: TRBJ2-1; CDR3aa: CASSLAGVGPYNEQFF; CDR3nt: TGTGCCAGCAGTTTAGCAGGGGTAGGGCCCTACAATGAGCAGTTCTTC
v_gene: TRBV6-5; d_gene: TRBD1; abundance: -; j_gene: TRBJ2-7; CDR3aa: CASRPTGVYEQYF; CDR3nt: TGTGCCAGCAGGCCGACAGGGGTATACGAGCAGTACTTC
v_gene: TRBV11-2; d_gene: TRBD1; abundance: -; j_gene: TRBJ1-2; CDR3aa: CASSPGQVGNYGYTF; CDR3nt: TGTGCCAGCAGCCCCGGACAGGTGGGAAACTATGGCTACACCTTC
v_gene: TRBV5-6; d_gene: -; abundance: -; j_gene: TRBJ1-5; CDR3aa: CASSHGPGGNQPQHF; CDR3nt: TGTGCCAGCAGCCATGGGCCGGGGGGCAATCAGCCCCAGCATTTT
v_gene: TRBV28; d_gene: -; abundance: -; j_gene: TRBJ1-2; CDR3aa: CASTAGYGYTF; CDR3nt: TGTGCCAGCACTGCAGGTTATGGCTACACCTTC
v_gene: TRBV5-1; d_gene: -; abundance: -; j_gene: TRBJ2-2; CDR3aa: CASSSSTTNTGELFF; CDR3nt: TGCGCCAGCAGCTCCTCGACTACGAACACCGGGGAGCTGTTTTTT
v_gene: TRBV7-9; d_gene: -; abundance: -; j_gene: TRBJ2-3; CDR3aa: CASGWSRDTQYF; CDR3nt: TGTGCCAGCGGGTGGAGTCGAGATACGCAGTATTTT
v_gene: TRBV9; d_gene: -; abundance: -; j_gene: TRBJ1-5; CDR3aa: CASSPRSGANQPQHF; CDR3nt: TGTGCCAGCAGCCCCCGTAGCGGGGCCAATCAGCCCCAGCATTTT